This is a list of T cell receptor beta chains from one sample in a study of blood T cell repertoires in COVID-19. TCRdb's copy holds only in-frame clones and misses some; the assay was immunoSEQ multiplex PCR. The repertoire holds about 200,000 clones, over 60% seen once, with roughly 6% in the top ten. Sequenced input: peripheral blood. The receptors were gathered from a woman in her sixties or seventies with acute or convalescent COVID-19. CDR3s include the opening cysteine and the closing phenylalanine or tryptophan. D genes are given only for firm matches. Not all rows give a size; the values are once, few, many and, for expanded clones, a class.

d_call clone_size j_call v_call cdr3_nt cdr3_aa
NA NA TRBJ2-1 TRBV7-2 TGTGCCAGCAGCTTAGGGGCGAGCGGCTACAATGAGCAGTTCTTC CASSLGASGYNEQFF
TRBD1 NA TRBJ2-7 TRBV5-1 TGCGCCAGCAGCGGCGGACAGGGGGCCTACGAGCAGTACTTC CASSGGQGAYEQYF
NA NA TRBJ2-7 TRBV27 TGTGCCAGCAGTTTAAAAGAGAGCTCCTACGAGCAGTACTTC CASSLKESSYEQYF
NA NA TRBJ2-3 TRBV5-5 TGTGCCAGCAGCTTGACGGGAAGCACAGATACGCAGTATTTT CASSLTGSTDTQYF
NA NA TRBJ1-2 TRBV6-1 TGTGCCAGCAGTGACGGGGGGGGCTATGGCTACACCTTC CASSDGGGYGYTF
TRBD2 NA TRBJ2-2 TRBV30 TGTGCCCTCCGGGGTAGCGGGAGGGCGAACACCGGGGAGCTGTTTTTT CALRGSGRANTGELFF
NA NA TRBJ1-4 TRBV11-2 TGTGCCAGCAGCTTGGAGACCGGGGCTAATGAAAAACTGTTTTTT CASSLETGANEKLFF
TRBD1 NA TRBJ1-5 TRBV9 TGTGCCAGCAGCGTAGCAGACGGACAGGGGCAGCCCCAGCATTTT CASSVADGQGQPQHF
TRBD2 NA TRBJ2-1 TRBV19 TGTGCCAGTAGTACCGGACTAGCCTACAATGAGCAGTTCTTC CASSTGLAYNEQFF
NA NA TRBJ2-5 TRBV28 TGTGCCAGCAGTTTAGTTATACAAGAGACCCAGTACTTC CASSLVIQETQYF
NA NA TRBJ2-2 TRBV7-9 TGTGCCAGCAGCTTAGGCGGGGCCACCGGGGAGCTGTTTTTT CASSLGGATGELFF
NA NA TRBJ2-7 TRBV6-5 TGTGCCAGCAGAAAAGCGGGCAGCTCCTACGAGCAGTACTTC CASRKAGSSYEQYF
TRBD2 NA TRBJ2-7 TRBV5-6 TGTGCCAGCAGCTTGGGGGCAAGGGGGACTAGCGGGAGACGGTACGAGCAGTACTTC CASSLGARGTSGRRYEQYF
TRBD2 NA TRBJ2-1 TRBV25-1 TGTGCCAGCAAGTATTCTGGCGGGAGGGGCAATGAGCAGTTCTTC CASKYSGGRGNEQFF
TRBD1 NA TRBJ1-4 TRBV28 TGTGCCAGCAGTTTGGGACAGATTAATTGGGAAAAACTGTTTTTT CASSLGQINWEKLFF
TRBD1 NA TRBJ2-2 TRBV19 TGTGCCAGTAGTAAGACAGGGCTGGGCACCGGGGAGCTGTTTTTT CASSKTGLGTGELFF
NA NA TRBJ1-1 TRBV13 TGTGCCAGCAGCCGTGTGAGGGGGATCACTGAAGCTTTCTTT CASSRVRGITEAFF
TRBD1 NA TRBJ1-6 TRBV28 TGTGCCAGCAGTTCGATAACGGGACAGCTCAATTCACCCCTCCACTTT CASSSITGQLNSPLHF
NA NA TRBJ1-1 TRBV7-6 TGTGCCAGCAGCGGATTGAGTCCCCAGCTGGCCCGGGGGTTGTCTGAAGCTTTCTTT CASSGLSPQLARGLSEAFF
TRBD1 NA TRBJ1-4 TRBV5-8 TGTGCCAGCAGCAGGGACAGCGCCGCAACTAATGAAAAACTGTTTTTT CASSRDSAATNEKLFF
NA many TRBJ1-6 TRBV28 TGTGCCAGCAGTTCCCCTCCTCCCGCAGAAAATTCACCCCTCCACTTT CASSSPPPAENSPLHF
TRBD2 NA TRBJ2-1 TRBV5-4 TGTGCCAGCAGCCCCTCAGCGGGAGGAGGGGGTTACAATGAGCAGTTCTTC CASSPSAGGGGYNEQFF
NA NA TRBJ1-2 TRBV13 TGTGCCAGCAGCTTAGCTCCTCGAGGTGGCTACACCTTC CASSLAPRGGYTF
NA NA TRBJ2-2 TRBV30 TGTGCCTGGAGTCGAAGGGGGTATAACACCGGGGAGCTGTTTTTT CAWSRRGYNTGELFF
NA NA TRBJ2-7 TRBV15 TGTGCCACCAGCAGAGCGCAGGAATACTCCTACGAGCAGTACTTC CATSRAQEYSYEQYF
TRBD1 few TRBJ2-1 TRBV5-1 TGCGCCAGCAGCTTACAGGGGGCCGGCGATGAGCAGTTCTTC CASSLQGAGDEQFF
TRBD2 NA TRBJ2-5 TRBV7-7 TGTGCTAGCAGCTTAGCCCGACTAGCGGGGCAAGAGACCCAGTACTTC CASSLARLAGQETQYF
NA NA TRBJ2-1 TRBV28 TGTGCCAGCACCCAATCATACAATGAGCAGTTCTTC CASTQSYNEQFF
TRBD1 NA TRBJ1-1 TRBV19 TGTGCCAGTAGTTGGGCCAGGGGGCTCGACACTGAAGCTTTCTTT CASSWARGLDTEAFF
TRBD2 NA TRBJ2-3 TRBV2 TGTGCCAGCAGTGACGCGGGAGGTCGCACAGATACGCAGTATTTT CASSDAGGRTDTQYF
TRBD1 NA TRBJ2-7 TRBV27 TGTGCCAGCAGTCCCTCGACAGGGGCCAACTACGAGCAGTACTTC CASSPSTGANYEQYF
NA NA TRBJ1-2 TRBV18 TGTGCCAGCTCACCGTCGCAGGGGTACGGCTATGGCTACACCTTC CASSPSQGYGYGYTF
NA once TRBJ1-1 TRBV18 TGTGCCAGCTCACCACCGAGGGGGGGGGACTCCACTGAAGCTTTCTTT CASSPPRGGDSTEAFF
TRBD2 NA TRBJ2-1 TRBV7-8 TGTGCCAGCAGCTTGGCGGGAGCCCCCTACAATGAGCAGTTCTTC CASSLAGAPYNEQFF
TRBD2 NA TRBJ2-1 TRBV7-8 TGTGCCAGCAGCCTCGGACTAGCGGGAAATCCCTACAATGAGCAGTTCTTC CASSLGLAGNPYNEQFF
TRBD1 NA TRBJ1-5 TRBV19 TGTGCCAGTAGTACCCAGGACAGGAGAGATAGCAATCAGCCCCAGCATTTT CASSTQDRRDSNQPQHF
NA few TRBJ2-7 TRBV5-1 TGCGCCAGCAGCATACTCGGCTACGAGCAGTACTTC CASSILGYEQYF
TRBD2 NA TRBJ2-3 TRBV24-1 TGTGCCACCAGTGGCTTAGCGGGAGAAACAGATACGCAGTATTTT CATSGLAGETDTQYF
NA NA TRBJ1-2 TRBV6-2/TRBV6-3 TGTGCCAGCAGTTACCGAGACAGAGGCTATGGCTACACCTTC CASSYRDRGYGYTF
NA NA TRBJ1-6 TRBV10-1 TGCGCCAGCAGTGAGCTGAAATATCACAGGGTAATGGATTCACCCCTCCACTTT CASSELKYHRVMDSPLHF
NA NA TRBJ1-3 TRBV27 TGTGCCAGGTACAAAACCTCTGGAAACACCATATATTTT CARYKTSGNTIYF
TRBD2 NA TRBJ2-3 TRBV10-2 TGCGCCAGCAGTGATCAAGCGGGAGCAGATACGCAGTATTTT CASSDQAGADTQYF
NA once TRBJ2-5 TRBV11-2 TGTGCCAGCAGCTCTAACAAAGGAGAGGAGGAGGAGACCCAGTACTTC CASSSNKGEEEETQYF
NA few TRBJ2-2 TRBV24-1 TGTGCCACCAGTTCACAGGGAGGGACCGGGGAGCTGTTTTTT CATSSQGGTGELFF
NA once TRBJ2-5 TRBV29-1 TGCAGCGTTGAGGGCGGGACTGGGACCCAGTACTTC CSVEGGTGTQYF
NA few TRBJ2-5 TRBV6-5 TGTGCCAGCAGTGACTCGGGAGTCGTAGAGACCCAGTACTTC CASSDSGVVETQYF
NA NA TRBJ2-5 TRBV5-4 TGTGCCAGCAGCCCGGGACTTCGCGGAGAGACCCAGTACTTC CASSPGLRGETQYF
TRBD2 NA TRBJ2-3 TRBV5-4 TGTGCCAGCAGCTTGACTAGCGTTCGAGATACGCAGTATTTT CASSLTSVRDTQYF
NA NA TRBJ2-5 TRBV6-5 TGTGCCAGCAGTTATCGAGACTCTTTGGAGACCCAGTACTTC CASSYRDSLETQYF
NA NA TRBJ1-5 TRBV2 TGTGCCAGCAGTGAGGGCAGGGAAAGGCCCCAGCATTTT CASSEGRERPQHF
TRBD1 many TRBJ1-2 TRBV27 TGTGCCAGCAGGATGACAGGGGGGAATGGCTACACCTTC CASRMTGGNGYTF
NA once TRBJ1-1 TRBV6-5 TGTGCCAGCCAAGGACAGCAGAACACTGAAGCTTTCTTT CASQGQQNTEAFF
NA many TRBJ2-7 TRBV10-3 TGTGCCATCAGTGGTGGAGGCGACGAGCAGTACTTC CAISGGGDEQYF
NA NA TRBJ1-1 TRBV2 TGTGCCAGCAGCGAAGAGTTAAGAGGGACTGAAGCTTTCTTT CASSEELRGTEAFF
NA once TRBJ1-1 TRBV6-5 TGTGCCAGCAGTTACTCGTCAGGAGGTTACACTGAAGCTTTCTTT CASSYSSGGYTEAFF
TRBD2 NA TRBJ2-3 TRBV18 TGTGCCAGCTCGTCCGTTAGCGGGGCTAGCACAGATACGCAGTATTTT CASSSVSGASTDTQYF
NA NA TRBJ1-2 TRBV4-2 TGTGCCAGCAGCCAAGATCCAGAAGGGGCGCGGGGTGGCTACACCTTC CASSQDPEGARGGYTF
TRBD1 NA TRBJ1-5 TRBV11-2 TGTGCCAGCAGCCCAGGGACAGGAGGACAGCCCCAGCATTTT CASSPGTGGQPQHF
NA NA TRBJ1-2 TRBV5-8 TGTGCCAGCAGCCACGGACAGATCTATGGCTACACCTTC CASSHGQIYGYTF